Presented here are 21 T cell receptor beta chains from one specimen sequenced in a study of blood T cell repertoires in COVID-19. This table comes from immunoSEQ multiplex PCR, and its TCRdb copy is limited to in-frame clones, with some not included. This table has about 280,000 clones, 65% to 90% appearing once. The sample was peripheral blood. The receptors originated from a man aged 50 to 60 with active or convalescent COVID-19.

V and J are TRBV7-2 and TRBJ2-1; 8 bases line up with TRBD2. This CDR3 comprises 14 residues. Germline values: CDR1 SGHTA, CDR2 FQGNSA. V shed 5 bases and J 6 bases; nucleotides not matched to a gene: 6. CDR3 nucleotides: TGTGCCAGCAGCACTACTAGCGGAGTCAATGAGCAGTTCTTC. Amino acid sequence: CASSTTSGVNEQFF.

The gene calls are TRBV7-2 and TRBJ2-7, with D unresolved. CDR1 and CDR2 from the germline V gene are SGHTA and FQGNSA. The CDR3 has 14 amino acids. V was cut by 1 base and J by 0 bases, with 7 bases left in between. The CDR3 DNA reads TGTGCCAGCAGCTTAGGACTCTACTCCTACGAGCAGTACTTC. Its protein is CASSLGLYSYEQYF. The variable domain in full, with the rest retrieved from reference TRBV7-2 and TRBJ2-7, is GAGVSQSPSNKVTEKGKDVELRCDPISGHTALYWYRQSLGQGLEFLIYFQGNSAPDKSGLPSDRFSAERTGGSVSTLTIQRTQQEDSAVYLCASSLGLYSYEQYFGPGTRLTVT.

As to this clone: The sample contains more than one DNA sequence encoding this CDR3. The rearrangement uses TRBV7-9 and TRBJ2-7; 12 nucleotides match TRBD2. V was clipped by 5 bases and J by 3 bases; unmatched bases: 2. Germline CDR1 reads SEHNR; CDR2 reads FQNEAQ (reference sequence). The CDR3 contains 14 residues. This CDR3 reads CASSPTSGSYEQYF. The CDR3 DNA follows: TGTGCCAGCAGCCCGACTAGCGGGAGCTACGAGCAGTACTTC.

The chain is built from TRBV3-1 (or the pseudogene TRBV3-2) and TRBJ1-2, with 11 bases that match TRBD1. Germline CDR1 reads LGHDT; CDR2 reads YNNKEL (reference sequence). V gave up 10 bases and J gave up 5 bases; unmatched junction bases: 9. The CDR3 runs to 14 residues. CDR3 DNA sequence: TGTGCCACCTCCCGGGACAGGGGGACGTATGGCTACACCTTC. This gives the protein CATSRDRGTYGYTF.

The V gene is TRBV10-2, the J gene TRBJ1-2; 7 bases fit TRBD1. CDR3 size: 12 residues. CDR1 is WSHSY, CDR2 SAAADI, per germline. The V and J ends lost 6 bases and 2 bases, in that order; junction bases with no gene match: 0. The CDR3 sequence is CASRGQNYGYTF. CDR3 DNA sequence: TGCGCCAGCAGGGGACAGAACTATGGCTACACCTTC.

The V gene is TRBV6-2 or TRBV6-3, the J gene TRBJ2-3; D remains unclear. Trimming cost V 4 bases and J 1 base, with 9 bases left between them. CDR3 length: 14 residues. The germline V gene has CDR1 MNHEY and CDR2 SVGEGT. The CDR3 region is CASSSDSRTDTQYF. The CDR3 DNA reads as TGTGCCAGCAGTTCCGACTCCCGCACAGATACGCAGTATTTT.

The chain couples TRBV5-6 to TRBJ1-2; 8 bases line up with TRBD1. Germline assignment: CDR1 SGHDT and CDR2 YYEEEE. The CDR3 has 16 residues. Trimming cost V 2 bases and J 0 bases; bases outside gene matches: 6. The CDR3 spells CASSFQPGQANYGYTF. The CDR3 DNA reads TGTGCCAGCAGCTTCCAACCGGGACAGGCTAACTATGGCTACACCTTC.

Ten or more counts support this clone. The chain joins TRBV2 to TRBJ2-2; tentatively, D is TRBD2 (5 bases). Per germline, CDR1 SNHLY and CDR2 FYNNEI. The CDR3 covers 15 residues. Trimming took off 6 bases at V and 0 bases at J, with 11 bases between the two ends. CDR3 DNA: TGTGCCAGCAGCGCTTTGCGGGCGAACACCGGGGAGCTGTTTTTT. Its translation: CASSALRANTGELFF.

The chain has TRBV12-3 or TRBV12-4 and TRBJ1-1; no definite D call. The CDR3 has 13 residues. Trimming took 3 bases from V and 2 from J, leaving 7 bases between them. CDR3: CASSFAVNTEAFF. CDR3 bases: TGTGCCAGCAGTTTTGCGGTAAACACTGAAGCTTTCTTT.

V usage is TRBV4-1 and J usage is TRBJ2-3, with D possibly TRBD1 on 6 matching bases. The CDR3 covers 18 residues. The germline V and J ends were trimmed by 4 bases and 2 bases, with 22 bases remaining between them. CDR1 and CDR2 from the germline V gene are MGHRA and YSYEKL. Here the CDR3 DNA reads TGCGCCAGCAGCCCGAGGGGGATCTGGGGGCCCTTCACAGATACGCAGTATTTT. It codes for CASSPRGIWGPFTDTQYF.

This chain connects TRBV9 to TRBJ2-5; 8 bases map to TRBD1. CDR1 SGDLS and CDR2 YYNGEE come from the germline V gene. After removal of 0 bases from V and 5 bases from J, the junction contained 9 bases not matched to a gene. CDR3 length: 16 residues. CDR3 DNA: TGTGCCAGCAGCGTAGCTGGACAGGGAGGTCGGGAGACCCAGTACTTC. Protein: CASSVAGQGGRETQYF.

This clone was counted a single time. V is TRBV7-2 and J is TRBJ1-6, with D tentatively TRBD1 (6 bases). Germline CDR1 and CDR2: SGHTA and FQGNSA. This CDR3 is built from 14 residues. The V end lost 2 bases, the J end lost 8 bases, and 10 bases lay between the germline ends. CDR3 amino acids: CASSLQGRDSPLHF. In DNA form, the CDR3 reads TGTGCCAGCAGCTTACAGGGGAGGGATTCACCCCTCCACTTT.

The chain has TRBV14 and TRBJ2-1; D is unclear. CDR1 and CDR2 from the germline V gene are SGHDN and FVKESK. The germline V and J ends were trimmed by 1 base and 10 bases, with 5 bases remaining between them. The CDR3 is made up of 11 amino acids. Written as DNA, the CDR3 is TGTGCCAGCAGCCAAGCTTCGGAGCAGTTCTTC. Protein sequence: CASSQASEQFF.

This chain uses TRBV7-9 with TRBJ1-1; 7 bases line up with TRBD1. Unmatched junction bases numbered 8, after V lost 6 bases and J lost 7 bases. In germline, CDR1 is SEHNR, CDR2 FQNEAQ (reference sequence). The CDR3 spans 13 residues. Written as DNA, the CDR3 is TGTGCCAGCAGTGCCCAGGGGGAGATTGAAGCTTTCTTT. Residues: CASSAQGEIEAFF.

The V and J genes are TRBV5-1 and TRBJ2-5; D gene uncertain. Trimming shortened V by 4 bases and J by 5 bases, and 12 bases separated the two germline ends. Germline assignment: CDR1 SGHRS and CDR2 YFSETQ. CDR3 length equals 13 residues. The CDR3 spells CASSDPPQETQYF. CDR3 DNA: TGCGCCAGCAGCGATCCGCCCCAGGAGACCCAGTACTTC.

This chain uses TRBV7-8 with TRBJ2-7; no definite D call. Germline loops: CDR1 SGHVS, CDR2 FQNEAQ. The CDR3 runs to 12 residues. V shed 5 bases and J shed 12 bases, with 17 bases lying between them. CDR3 amino acids: CASSQNGDSTYF. As DNA, the CDR3 is TGTGCCAGCAGCCAAAACGGAGATTCAACGTACTTC.

V and J are TRBV3-1 (or the pseudogene TRBV3-2) and TRBJ2-1, with 15 nucleotides matching TRBD2. J lost 8 bases, V lost 4 bases, and 15 bases had no gene match. The CDR3 runs 19 residues. Germline V gene lookup returns CDR1 LGHDT and CDR2 YNNKEL (reference sequence). In nucleotides, the CDR3 is TGTGCCAGCAGCCGAAAGCAATCGGGACTAGCGGGAGGTCCCGATGAGCAGTTCTTC. This sequence encodes CASSRKQSGLAGGPDEQFF.

The V gene is TRBV18, the J gene TRBJ1-2; D uncertain. CDR1 is KGHSH and CDR2 is LQKENI in the germline V gene. The V end lost 1 base, the J end lost 8 bases, and 11 bases lay between the germline ends. This CDR3 has 13 amino acids. The CDR3 here is CASSPRGFGGYTF. CDR3 DNA: TGTGCCAGCTCACCACGCGGGTTTGGGGGCTACACCTTC.

The chain carries TRBV7-9 and TRBJ1-2, with 9 bases matching TRBD1. Germline-derived CDR1 and CDR2 are SEHNR and FQNEAQ (reference sequence). The CDR3 is made up of 13 amino acids. The V segment lost 5 bases and the J segment 8 bases; nucleotides outside the gene matches: 6. The DNA for the CDR3 is TGTGCCAGCAGCGATAGGACAGGGGTCGGCTACACCTTC. As protein: CASSDRTGVGYTF.

V is TRBV3-1 (or the pseudogene TRBV3-2) and J is TRBJ2-7, with 9 bases identical to TRBD1. The CDR3 contains 13 residues. With 2 bases clipped from V and 6 bases from J, the junction kept 2 bases outside the gene matches. Germline CDR1 LGHDT, CDR2 YNNKEL (reference sequence). The CDR3 DNA is TGTGCCAGCAGCCAACAGACAGGGGGCGAGCAGTACTTC. Protein product: CASSQQTGGEQYF.

The CDR3 reads CASRATGGRYGYTF. In DNA form, the CDR3 reads TGTGCCAGCAGAGCGACAGGGGGGCGATATGGCTACACCTTC. The V gene is TRBV6-5, the J gene TRBJ1-2, with TRBD1 matching over 9 bases. After removal of 6 bases from V and 5 bases from J, the junction contained 7 bases not matched to a gene. CDR1 is MNHEY and CDR2 is SVGAGI in the germline V gene. This CDR3 is built from 14 residues.